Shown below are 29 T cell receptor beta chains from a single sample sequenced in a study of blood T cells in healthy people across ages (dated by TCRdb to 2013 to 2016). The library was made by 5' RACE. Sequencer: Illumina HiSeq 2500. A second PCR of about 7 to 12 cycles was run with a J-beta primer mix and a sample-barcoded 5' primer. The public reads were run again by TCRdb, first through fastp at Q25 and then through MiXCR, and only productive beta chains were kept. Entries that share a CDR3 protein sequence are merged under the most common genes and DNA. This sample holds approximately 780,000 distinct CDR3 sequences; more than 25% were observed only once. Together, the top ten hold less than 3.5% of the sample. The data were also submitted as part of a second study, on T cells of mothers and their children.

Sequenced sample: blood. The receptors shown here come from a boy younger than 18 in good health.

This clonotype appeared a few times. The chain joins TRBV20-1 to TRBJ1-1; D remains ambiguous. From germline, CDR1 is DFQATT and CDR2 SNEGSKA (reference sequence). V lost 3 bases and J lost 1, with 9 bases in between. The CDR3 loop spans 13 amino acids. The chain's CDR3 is CSARQSRNTEAFF. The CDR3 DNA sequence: TGCAGTGCTAGGCAAAGCAGGAACACTGAAGCTTTCTTT.

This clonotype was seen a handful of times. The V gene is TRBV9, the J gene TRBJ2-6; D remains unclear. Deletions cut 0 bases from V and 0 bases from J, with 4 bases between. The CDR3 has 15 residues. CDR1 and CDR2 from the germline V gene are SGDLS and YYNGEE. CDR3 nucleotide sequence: TGTGCCAGCAGCGTAGGGTACTCTGGGGCCAACGTCCTGACTTTC. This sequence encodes CASSVGYSGANVLTF.

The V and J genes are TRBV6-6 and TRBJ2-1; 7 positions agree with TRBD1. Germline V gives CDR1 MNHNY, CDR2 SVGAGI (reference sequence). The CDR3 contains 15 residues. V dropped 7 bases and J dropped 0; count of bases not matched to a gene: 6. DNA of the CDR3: TGTGCCAGCACCCTAACAGGGGACTCCTACAATGAGCAGTTCTTC. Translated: CASTLTGDSYNEQFF.

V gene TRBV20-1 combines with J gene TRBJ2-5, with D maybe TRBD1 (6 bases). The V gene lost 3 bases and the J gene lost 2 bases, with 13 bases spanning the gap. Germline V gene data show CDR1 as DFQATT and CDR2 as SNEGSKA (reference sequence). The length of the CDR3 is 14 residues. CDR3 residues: CSASGRGIQETQYF. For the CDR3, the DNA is TGCAGTGCTAGCGGCAGGGGAATTCAAGAGACCCAGTACTTC.

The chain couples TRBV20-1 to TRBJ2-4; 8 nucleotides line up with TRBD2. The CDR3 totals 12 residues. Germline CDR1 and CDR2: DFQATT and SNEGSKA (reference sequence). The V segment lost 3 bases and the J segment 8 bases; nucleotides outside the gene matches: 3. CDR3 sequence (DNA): TGCAGTGCTAGCGGGGGGGCTTACATTCAGTACTTC. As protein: CSASGGAYIQYF.

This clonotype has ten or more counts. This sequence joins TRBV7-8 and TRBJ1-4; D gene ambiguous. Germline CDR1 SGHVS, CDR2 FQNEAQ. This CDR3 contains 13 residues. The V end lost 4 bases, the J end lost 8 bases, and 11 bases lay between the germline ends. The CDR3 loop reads CASSYRPSEKLFF. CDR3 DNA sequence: TGTGCCAGCAGCTACCGACCGTCCGAAAAACTGTTTTTT.

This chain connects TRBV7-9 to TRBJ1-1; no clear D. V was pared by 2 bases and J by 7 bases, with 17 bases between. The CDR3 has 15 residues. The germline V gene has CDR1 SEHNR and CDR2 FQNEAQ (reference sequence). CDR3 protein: CASSLRLSDKDEAFF. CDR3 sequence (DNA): TGTGCCAGCAGCTTAAGGTTGTCAGACAAAGATGAAGCTTTCTTT.

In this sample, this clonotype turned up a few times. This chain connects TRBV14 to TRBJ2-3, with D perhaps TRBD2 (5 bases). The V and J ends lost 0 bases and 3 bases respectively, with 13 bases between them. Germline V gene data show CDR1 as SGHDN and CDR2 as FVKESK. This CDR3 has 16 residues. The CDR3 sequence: CASSQEILLGTDTQYF. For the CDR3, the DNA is TGTGCCAGCAGCCAAGAGATCCTACTAGGGACAGATACGCAGTATTTT.

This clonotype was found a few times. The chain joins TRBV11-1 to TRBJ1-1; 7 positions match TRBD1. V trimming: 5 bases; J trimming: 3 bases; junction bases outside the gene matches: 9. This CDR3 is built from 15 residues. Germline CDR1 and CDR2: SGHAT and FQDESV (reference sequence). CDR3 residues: CASSPGGTSYTEAFF. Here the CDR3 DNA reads TGTGCCAGCAGCCCAGGGGGGACATCCTACACTGAAGCTTTCTTT. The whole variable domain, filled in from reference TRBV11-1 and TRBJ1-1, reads EAEVAQSPRYKITEKSQAVAFWCDPISGHATLYWYRQILGQGPELLVQFQDESVVDDSQLPKDRFSAERLKGVDSTLKIQPAELGDSAMYLCASSPGGTSYTEAFFGQGTRLTVV.

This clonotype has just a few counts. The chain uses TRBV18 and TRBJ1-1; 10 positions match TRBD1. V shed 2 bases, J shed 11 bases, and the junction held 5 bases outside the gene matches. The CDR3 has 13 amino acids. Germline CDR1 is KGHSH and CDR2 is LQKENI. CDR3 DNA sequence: TGTGCCAGCTCACCAGACAGGGGGCGCGATGCTTTCTTT. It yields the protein CASSPDRGRDAFF.

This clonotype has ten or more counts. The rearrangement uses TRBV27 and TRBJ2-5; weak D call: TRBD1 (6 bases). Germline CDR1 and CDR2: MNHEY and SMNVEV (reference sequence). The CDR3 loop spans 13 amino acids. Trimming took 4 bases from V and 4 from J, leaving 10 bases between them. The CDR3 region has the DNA TGTGCCAGCAGTTCAGGGGCCCGAGAGACCCAGTACTTC. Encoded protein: CASSSGARETQYF.

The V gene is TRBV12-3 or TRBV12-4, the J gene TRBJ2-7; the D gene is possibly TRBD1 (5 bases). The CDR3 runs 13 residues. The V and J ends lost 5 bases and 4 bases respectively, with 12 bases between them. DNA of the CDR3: TGTGCCAGCAGTGACTCAGGGTTTTACGAGCAGTACTTC. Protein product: CASSDSGFYEQYF.

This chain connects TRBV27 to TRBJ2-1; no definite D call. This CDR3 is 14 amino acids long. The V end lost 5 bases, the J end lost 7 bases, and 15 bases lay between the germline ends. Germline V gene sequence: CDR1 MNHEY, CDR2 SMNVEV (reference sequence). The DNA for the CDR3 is TGTGCCAGCAGTAACACAGTGTTTATAAATGAGCAGTTCTTC. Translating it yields CASSNTVFINEQFF.

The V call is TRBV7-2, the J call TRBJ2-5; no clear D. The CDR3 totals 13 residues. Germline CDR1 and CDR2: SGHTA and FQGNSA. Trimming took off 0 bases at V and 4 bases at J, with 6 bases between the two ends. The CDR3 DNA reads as TGTGCCAGCAGCTTAGCGTTCCGAGAGACCCAGTACTTC. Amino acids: CASSLAFRETQYF. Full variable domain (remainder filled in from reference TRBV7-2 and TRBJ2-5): GAGVSQSPSNKVTEKGKDVELRCDPISGHTALYWYRQSLGQGLEFLIYFQGNSAPDKSGLPSDRFSAERTGGSVSTLTIQRTQQEDSAVYLCASSLAFRETQYFGPGTRLLVL.

Here the CDR3 DNA reads TGTGCCACCAGCAGAGATTTCGGTCAGCCCCAGCATTTT. Protein sequence: CATSRDFGQPQHF. The chain joins TRBV15 to TRBJ1-5; no clear D gene. V lost 0 bases, J lost 6 bases, and 6 bases lay in between. The germline gives CDR1 LNHNV, CDR2 YYDKDF (reference sequence). The CDR3 is made up of 13 amino acids.

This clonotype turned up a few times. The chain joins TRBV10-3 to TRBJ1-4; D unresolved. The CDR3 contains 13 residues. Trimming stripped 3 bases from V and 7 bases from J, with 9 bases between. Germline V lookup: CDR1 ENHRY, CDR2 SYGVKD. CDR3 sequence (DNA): TGTGCCATCAGTGAACAGTCCGGTGAAAAACTGTTTTTT. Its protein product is CAISEQSGEKLFF.

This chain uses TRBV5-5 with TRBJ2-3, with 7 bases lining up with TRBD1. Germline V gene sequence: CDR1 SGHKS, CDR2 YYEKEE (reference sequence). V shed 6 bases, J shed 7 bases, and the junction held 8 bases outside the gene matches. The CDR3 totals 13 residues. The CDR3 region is CASKATGRNTQYF. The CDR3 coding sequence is TGTGCCAGCAAGGCGACAGGGAGAAATACGCAGTATTTT.

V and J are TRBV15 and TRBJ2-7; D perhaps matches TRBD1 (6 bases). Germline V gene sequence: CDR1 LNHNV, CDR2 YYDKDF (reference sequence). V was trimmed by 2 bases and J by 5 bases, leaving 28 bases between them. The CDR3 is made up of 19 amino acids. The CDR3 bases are TGTGCCACCAGCAGAAAGAGCACCCTCCGGGACACTTACCGAAACGAGCAGTACTTC. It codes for CATSRKSTLRDTYRNEQYF.

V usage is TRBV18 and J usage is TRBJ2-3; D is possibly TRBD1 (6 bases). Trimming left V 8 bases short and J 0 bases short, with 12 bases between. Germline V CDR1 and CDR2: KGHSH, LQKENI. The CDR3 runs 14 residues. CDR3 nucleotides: TGTGCCAGCCACCATCAGGGGAGCACAGATACGCAGTATTTT. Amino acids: CASHHQGSTDTQYF.

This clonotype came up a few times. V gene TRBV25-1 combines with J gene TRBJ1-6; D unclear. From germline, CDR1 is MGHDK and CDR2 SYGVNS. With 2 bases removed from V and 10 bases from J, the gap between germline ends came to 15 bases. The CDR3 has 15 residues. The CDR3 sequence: CASSETRSRGSPLHF. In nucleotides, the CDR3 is TGTGCCAGCAGTGAAACGAGGTCTCGAGGGTCACCCCTCCACTTT.

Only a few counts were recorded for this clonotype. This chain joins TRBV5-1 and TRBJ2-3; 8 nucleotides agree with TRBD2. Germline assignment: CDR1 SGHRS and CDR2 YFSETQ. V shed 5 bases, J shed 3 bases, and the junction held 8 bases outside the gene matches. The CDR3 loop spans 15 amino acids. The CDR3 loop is CASRIAGGETDTQYF. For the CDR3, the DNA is TGCGCCAGCAGGATTGCGGGGGGAGAGACAGATACGCAGTATTTT.

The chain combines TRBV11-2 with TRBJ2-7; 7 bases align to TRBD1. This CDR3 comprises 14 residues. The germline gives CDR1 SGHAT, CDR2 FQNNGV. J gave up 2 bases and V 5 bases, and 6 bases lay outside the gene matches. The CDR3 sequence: CASSQGDSTYEQYF. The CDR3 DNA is TGTGCCAGCAGCCAAGGGGACAGTACCTACGAGCAGTACTTC.

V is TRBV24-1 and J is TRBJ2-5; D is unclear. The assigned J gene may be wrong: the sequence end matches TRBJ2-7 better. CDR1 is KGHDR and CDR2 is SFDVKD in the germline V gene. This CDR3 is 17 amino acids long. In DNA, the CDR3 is TGTGCCACCAGTGATAAGTATGAGGCCAGGCACATTTACGAGCAGTACTTC. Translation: CATSDKYEARHIYEQYF.

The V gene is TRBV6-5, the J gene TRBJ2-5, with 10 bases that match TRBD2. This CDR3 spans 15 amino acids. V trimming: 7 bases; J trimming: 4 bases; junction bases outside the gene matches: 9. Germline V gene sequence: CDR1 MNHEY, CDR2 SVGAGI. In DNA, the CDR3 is TGTGCCAGCAAGAAAGCGGGGGGGCCGGCAGAGACCCAGTACTTC. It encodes CASKKAGGPAETQYF.

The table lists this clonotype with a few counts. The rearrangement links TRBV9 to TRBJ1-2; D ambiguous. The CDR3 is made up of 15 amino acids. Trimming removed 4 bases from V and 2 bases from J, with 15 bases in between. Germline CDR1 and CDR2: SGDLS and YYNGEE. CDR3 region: CASSPPGGLNYGYTF. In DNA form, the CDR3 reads TGTGCCAGCAGCCCCCCAGGCGGGCTGAACTATGGCTACACCTTC.

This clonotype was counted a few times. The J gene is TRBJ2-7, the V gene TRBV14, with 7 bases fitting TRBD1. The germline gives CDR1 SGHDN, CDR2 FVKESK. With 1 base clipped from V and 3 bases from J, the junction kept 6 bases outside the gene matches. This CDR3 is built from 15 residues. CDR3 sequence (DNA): TGTGCCAGCAGCCAAGTTAGGGGGCAAGTCTACGAGCAGTACTTC. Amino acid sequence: CASSQVRGQVYEQYF.

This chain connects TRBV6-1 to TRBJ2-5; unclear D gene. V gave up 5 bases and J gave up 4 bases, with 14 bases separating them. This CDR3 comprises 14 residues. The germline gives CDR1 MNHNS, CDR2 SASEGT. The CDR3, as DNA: TGTGCCAGCAGTATGGAAACGGCCCGAGAGACCCAGTACTTC. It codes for CASSMETARETQYF.

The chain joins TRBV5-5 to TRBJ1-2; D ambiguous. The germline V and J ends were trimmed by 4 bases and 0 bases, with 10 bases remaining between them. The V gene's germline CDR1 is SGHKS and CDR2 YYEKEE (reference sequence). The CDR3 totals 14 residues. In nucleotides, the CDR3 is TGTGCCAGCAGCCTTCAAGGGCCTAACTATGGCTACACCTTC. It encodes CASSLQGPNYGYTF.

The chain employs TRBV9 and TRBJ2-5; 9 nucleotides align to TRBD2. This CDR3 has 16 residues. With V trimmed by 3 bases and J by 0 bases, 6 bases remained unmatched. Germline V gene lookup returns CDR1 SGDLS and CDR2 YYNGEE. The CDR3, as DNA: TGTGCCAGCAGCGGAGGGACTAGCAGCTACCAAGAGACCCAGTACTTC. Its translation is CASSGGTSSYQETQYF.